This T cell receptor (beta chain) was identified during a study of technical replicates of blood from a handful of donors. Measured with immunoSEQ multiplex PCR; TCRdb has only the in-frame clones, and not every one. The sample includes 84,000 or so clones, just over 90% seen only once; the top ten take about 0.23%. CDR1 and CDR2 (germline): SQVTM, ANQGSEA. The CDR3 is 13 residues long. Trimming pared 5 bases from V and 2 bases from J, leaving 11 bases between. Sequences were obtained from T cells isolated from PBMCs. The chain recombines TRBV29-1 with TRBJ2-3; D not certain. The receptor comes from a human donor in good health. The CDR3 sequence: CSVRLDATDTQYF. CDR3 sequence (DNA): TGCAGCGTTAGGCTAGATGCCACAGATACGCAGTATTTT.